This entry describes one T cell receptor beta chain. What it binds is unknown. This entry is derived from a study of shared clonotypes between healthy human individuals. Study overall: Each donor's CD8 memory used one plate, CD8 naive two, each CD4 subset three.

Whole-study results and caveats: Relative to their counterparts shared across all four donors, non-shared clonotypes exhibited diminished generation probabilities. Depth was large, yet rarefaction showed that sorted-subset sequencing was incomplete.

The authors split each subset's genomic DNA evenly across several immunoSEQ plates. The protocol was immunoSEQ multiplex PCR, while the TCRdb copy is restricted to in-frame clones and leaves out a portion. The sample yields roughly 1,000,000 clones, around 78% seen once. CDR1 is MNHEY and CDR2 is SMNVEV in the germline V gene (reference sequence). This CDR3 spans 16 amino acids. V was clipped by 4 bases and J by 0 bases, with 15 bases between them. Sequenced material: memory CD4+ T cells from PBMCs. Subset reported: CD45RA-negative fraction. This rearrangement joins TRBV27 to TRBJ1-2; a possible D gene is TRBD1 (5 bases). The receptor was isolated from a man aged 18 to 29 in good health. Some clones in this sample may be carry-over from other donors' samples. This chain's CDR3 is CASSSAGKGPNYGYTF. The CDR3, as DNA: TGTGCCAGCAGTTCAGCAGGGAAGGGTCCTAACTATGGCTACACCTTC.